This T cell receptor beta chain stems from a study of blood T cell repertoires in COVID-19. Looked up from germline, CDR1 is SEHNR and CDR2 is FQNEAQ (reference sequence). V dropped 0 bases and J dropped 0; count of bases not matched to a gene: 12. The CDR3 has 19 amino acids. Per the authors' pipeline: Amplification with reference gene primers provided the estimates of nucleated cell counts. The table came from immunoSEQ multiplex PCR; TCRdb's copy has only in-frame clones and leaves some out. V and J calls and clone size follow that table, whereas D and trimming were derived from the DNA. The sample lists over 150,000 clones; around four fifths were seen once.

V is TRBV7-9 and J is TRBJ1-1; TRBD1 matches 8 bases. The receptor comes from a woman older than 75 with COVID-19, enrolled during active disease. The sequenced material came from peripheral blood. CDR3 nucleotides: TGTGCCAGCAGCTTAGCGGCCCGGGGGACAGGAGAAGTGAACACTGAAGCTTTCTTT. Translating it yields CASSLAARGTGEVNTEAFF. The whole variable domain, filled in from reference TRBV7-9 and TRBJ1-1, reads DTGVSQNPRHKITKRGQNVTFRCDPISEHNRLYWYRQTLGQGPEFLTYFQNEAQLEKSRLLSDRFSAERPKGSFSTLEIQRTEQGDSAMYLCASSLAARGTGEVNTEAFFGQGTRLTVV.